These 28 T cell receptor beta chains share one sample of origin, sequenced in a study of type 1 regulatory T cells (dated by TCRdb to the early 2020s). The sequencing machine was an Illumina MiSeq. TCRdb itself trimmed the public reads at Q25 with fastp, ran MiXCR and retained productive beta chains. Merged by CDR3 protein, the rows form single entries marked with the most common genes and DNA. In all, the sample holds 60,000 to 70,000 distinct CDR3 sequences, and roughly 60% of those were seen once. 7% to 8.5% of the sample goes to the ten largest clones. Their antigen targets remain unknown. Sequenced input: cultured T cells, either the whole culture or a sorted T cell fraction (not recorded which). Per the publication, the cell subset or site label means: Tr1-enriched cell product generated in vitro against host alloantigens. These receptors came from a human donor in good health.

This clonotype was recorded once. This sequence joins TRBV12-3 or TRBV12-4 and TRBJ2-2; 7 bases align to TRBD2. CDR3 length equals 18 residues. Trimming removed 5 bases from V and 5 bases from J; junction bases left unmatched: 17. The CDR3 is CASSPRGSGSSVTGELFF. DNA for the CDR3: TGTGCCAGCAGTCCCCGTGGTAGCGGGTCGTCCGTGACCGGGGAGCTGTTTTTT.

The chain recombines TRBV9 with TRBJ2-5, with 14 bases identical to TRBD2. V was clipped by 0 bases and J by 2 bases; unmatched bases: 3. The germline V gene encodes CDR1 SGDLS and CDR2 YYNGEE. The CDR3 sequence is 17 residues long. CDR3 bases: TGTGCCAGCAGCGTAGGACTAGCGGGAGGGATACAAGAGACCCAGTACTTC. It encodes CASSVGLAGGIQETQYF.

Worth noting for this clonotype: The junction departs from the called germline gene at one end, perhaps through a read error. V is TRBV7-2 and J is TRBJ2-4; D call uncertain. Germline V gene sequence: CDR1 SGHTA, CDR2 FQGNSA. This CDR3 spans 13 amino acids. This chain's CDR3 is CAGSEGRKNIQYF. The CDR3 DNA reads as TGTGCCGGCAGCGAAGGACGAAAAAACATTCAGTACTTC.

The gene calls are TRBV3-1 and TRBJ2-3; D possibly corresponds to TRBD2 (6 bases). CDR3 length: 15 residues. V was shortened by 1 base and J by 2 bases, with 10 bases between the two germline ends. Looked up from germline, CDR1 is LGHDT and CDR2 is YNNKEL (reference sequence). The CDR3 DNA reads as TGTGCCAGCAGCCAAGTGGGGGGATTCACAGATACGCAGTATTTT. Translating it yields CASSQVGGFTDTQYF.

The chain has TRBV12-3 or TRBV12-4 and TRBJ1-1; 7 positions agree with TRBD1. This CDR3 comprises 12 residues. V dropped 6 bases and J dropped 9; count of bases not matched to a gene: 7. The CDR3 loop reads CASSQGTVKAFF. The CDR3 nucleotides read TGTGCCAGCAGCCAAGGGACAGTCAAAGCTTTCTTT.

This clonotype showed up just a few times. The J gene is TRBJ2-7, the V gene TRBV7-2; 7 positions agree with TRBD2. V gave up 1 base and J gave up 6 bases; unmatched junction bases: 6. Germline values: CDR1 SGHTA, CDR2 FQGNSA. The CDR3 is 14 amino acids. The CDR3 spells CASSLGGSSLEQYF. The CDR3 nucleotides read TGTGCCAGCAGCTTAGGCGGGAGTAGCCTCGAGCAGTACTTC.

The V and J genes are TRBV5-1 and TRBJ2-7; D is unclear. This CDR3 has 13 residues. CDR1 SGHRS and CDR2 YFSETQ come from the germline V gene. Trimming stripped 6 bases from V and 0 bases from J, with 10 bases between. The CDR3 DNA sequence: TGCGCCAGCACAATCCCCGGCTCCTACGAGCAGTACTTC. This codes for CASTIPGSYEQYF. Complete variable domain (other parts from reference TRBV5-1 and TRBJ2-7): KAGVTQTPRYLIKTRGQQVTLSCSPISGHRSVSWYQQTPGQGLQFLFEYFSETQRNKGNFPGRFSGRQFSNSRSEMNVSTLELGDSALYLCASTIPGSYEQYFGPGTRLTVT.

This clonotype was counted only a few times. The chain joins TRBV5-1 to TRBJ2-3; D may be TRBD1 or TRBD2 (5 bases each). Germline assignment: CDR1 SGHRS and CDR2 YFSETQ. The CDR3 consists of 14 residues. V shed 0 bases and J shed 4 bases, with 9 bases lying between them. The CDR3 is CASSLEGRSDTQYF. CDR3 in DNA: TGCGCCAGCAGCTTGGAGGGGAGATCAGATACGCAGTATTTT. The variable domain in full, with the rest retrieved from reference TRBV5-1 and TRBJ2-3, is KAGVTQTPRYLIKTRGQQVTLSCSPISGHRSVSWYQQTPGQGLQFLFEYFSETQRNKGNFPGRFSGRQFSNSRSEMNVSTLELGDSALYLCASSLEGRSDTQYFGPGTRLTVL.

This clonotype came up a few times. The V gene is TRBV6-2 or TRBV6-3, the J gene TRBJ1-2; perhaps TRBD1 as D (5 bases). The CDR3 sequence is 14 residues long. From germline, CDR1 is MNHEY and CDR2 SVGEGT. V was trimmed by 3 bases and J by 5 bases, leaving 13 bases between them. CDR3 sequence: CASSYSTTAYGYTF. CDR3 sequence (DNA): TGTGCCAGCAGTTATTCGACGACAGCGTATGGCTACACCTTC.

This clonotype is a singleton in its sample. V and J are TRBV9 and TRBJ1-1; no clear D. Germline CDR1 reads SGDLS; CDR2 reads YYNGEE. The CDR3 sequence is 14 residues long. Trimming took 0 bases from V and 1 from J, leaving 7 bases between them. The CDR3 DNA reads as TGTGCCAGCAGCGTAGTTTTAGGGAACACTGAAGCTTTCTTT. Translating gives CASSVVLGNTEAFF.

The gene calls are TRBV2 and TRBJ2-7; D unresolved. The CDR3 sequence is 12 residues long. The germline CDR1 and CDR2 sequences are SNHLY and FYNNEI. Trimming pared 6 bases from V and 2 bases from J, leaving 8 bases between. DNA for the CDR3: TGTGCCAGCAGCTCGTCCGCCTACGAGCAGTACTTC. Its translation: CASSSSAYEQYF. The variable domain in full, completed from reference TRBV2 and TRBJ2-7, reads EPEVTQTPSHQVTQMGQEVILRCVPISNHLYFYWYRQILGQKVEFLVSFYNNEISEKSEIFDDQFSVERPDGSNFTLKIRSTKLEDSAMYFCASSSSAYEQYFGPGTRLTVT.

The chain has TRBV19 and TRBJ2-6; D unclear. Germline V gene sequence: CDR1 LNHDA, CDR2 SQIVND (reference sequence). Trimming removed 5 bases at V and 2 bases at J, with 4 bases between. The CDR3 consists of 13 residues. CDR3 amino acids: CASSSPGANVLTF. CDR3 DNA sequence: TGTGCCAGTAGTTCGCCTGGGGCCAACGTCCTGACTTTC. The whole variable domain, filled in from reference TRBV19 and TRBJ2-6, reads DGGITQSPKYLFRKEGQNVTLSCEQNLNHDAMYWYRQDPGQGLRLIYYSQIVNDFQKGDIAEGYSVSREKKESFPLTVTSAQKNPTAFYLCASSSPGANVLTFGAGSRLTVL.

This clonotype was counted between two and nine times. The V gene is TRBV12-3 or TRBV12-4, the J gene TRBJ2-5; D may be TRBD2 (6 bases). Trimming took 7 bases from V and 7 from J, leaving 10 bases between them. This CDR3 has 11 amino acids. CDR3 coding DNA: TGTGCCAGCACCCTGGGGGGGACCCAGTACTTC. It specifies CASTLGGTQYF.

The V gene is TRBV29-1, the J gene TRBJ1-1; D gene unclear. CDR3 length equals 11 residues. Germline lookup yields CDR1 SQVTM and CDR2 ANQGSEA. Trimming stripped 3 bases from V and 11 bases from J, with 13 bases between. CDR3 sequence: CSVDGLRGAFF. The CDR3 nucleotides read TGCAGCGTTGATGGGCTCAGAGGGGCTTTCTTT.

The gene calls are TRBV5-1 and TRBJ2-2; D possibly uses TRBD1 or TRBD2 (5 bases each). Trimming took off 3 bases at V and 5 bases at J, with 11 bases between the two ends. Germline CDR1 and CDR2: SGHRS and YFSETQ. The CDR3 totals 14 residues. The CDR3 bases are TGCGCCAGCAGCTCGATTGGGGGAACCGGGGAGCTGTTTTTT. Protein product: CASSSIGGTGELFF.

In its sample, this clonotype was seen a few times. The chain is built from TRBV6-5 and TRBJ2-6; D is ambiguous. This CDR3 is built from 15 residues. The V end was cut by 2 bases, the J end by 0 bases, with 5 bases between. The germline CDR1 and CDR2 sequences are MNHEY and SVGAGI. The CDR3 sequence is CASSYLISGANVLTF. DNA for the CDR3: TGTGCCAGCAGTTACCTGATCTCTGGGGCCAACGTCCTGACTTTC.

V gene TRBV27 combines with J gene TRBJ2-1; weak D call: TRBD2 (5 bases). The CDR3 has 14 residues. V was cut by 6 bases and J by 9 bases, with 18 bases left in between. Looked up from germline, CDR1 is MNHEY and CDR2 is SMNVEV (reference sequence). As DNA, the CDR3 is TGTGCCAGCAGCCTACTAGGTAGTTCCCTTGAGCAGTTCTTC. This sequence encodes CASSLLGSSLEQFF.

This rearrangement joins TRBV7-2 to TRBJ2-1, with 7 bases identical to TRBD2. With 2 bases clipped from V and 2 bases from J, the junction kept 6 bases outside the gene matches. CDR1 and CDR2 from the germline V gene are SGHTA and FQGNSA. The CDR3 contains 16 residues. Here the CDR3 reads CASSLTSGGAYNEQFF. DNA of the CDR3: TGTGCCAGCAGCTTAACGTCGGGAGGCGCCTACAATGAGCAGTTCTTC. The full variable domain, rest sourced from reference TRBV7-2 and TRBJ2-1, is GAGVSQSPSNKVTEKGKDVELRCDPISGHTALYWYRQSLGQGLEFLIYFQGNSAPDKSGLPSDRFSAERTGGSVSTLTIQRTQQEDSAVYLCASSLTSGGAYNEQFFGPGTRLTVL.

There are many counts of this clonotype. The rearrangement uses TRBV7-9 and TRBJ1-1; perhaps TRBD1 as D (6 bases). The germline CDR1 and CDR2 sequences are SEHNR and FQNEAQ (reference sequence). The CDR3 consists of 13 residues. Trimming shortened V by 3 bases and J by 2 bases, and 7 bases separated the two germline ends. The CDR3 protein is CASSLDSNTEAFF. CDR3 bases: TGTGCCAGCAGCTTGGACAGTAACACTGAAGCTTTCTTT.

The gene calls are TRBV20-1 and TRBJ2-5; D may be TRBD2 (5 bases). Germline lookup yields CDR1 DFQATT and CDR2 SNEGSKA (reference sequence). This CDR3 is 12 amino acids long. The V and J ends lost 6 bases and 5 bases respectively, with 13 bases between them. CDR3 nucleotide sequence: TGCAGTGCCCGGTTCGGCGGGGAGACCCAGTACTTC. Protein product: CSARFGGETQYF.

This clonotype was detected only a few times. The rearrangement uses TRBV5-1 and TRBJ2-7; the D is unclear. Trimming removed 2 bases at V and 2 bases at J, with 8 bases between. The CDR3 is 13 residues long. Germline V gene lookup returns CDR1 SGHRS and CDR2 YFSETQ. CDR3 DNA sequence: TGCGCCAGCAGCTTTACACAAACCTACGAGCAGTACTTC. Protein: CASSFTQTYEQYF.

This clonotype came up a few times. V and J are TRBV27 and TRBJ2-5; D remains unclear. The germline gives CDR1 MNHEY, CDR2 SMNVEV (reference sequence). The ends were cut back, 4 bases at V and 0 bases at J, with 6 bases in the middle. The CDR3 runs 13 residues. The CDR3 reads CASSSLYQETQYF. CDR3 coding DNA: TGTGCCAGCAGTTCTTTGTACCAAGAGACCCAGTACTTC.

The V and J genes are TRBV5-1 and TRBJ1-1, with D hard to call. Trimming left V 1 base short and J 1 base short, with 11 bases between. The CDR3 has 15 amino acids. Germline-derived CDR1 and CDR2 are SGHRS and YFSETQ. The CDR3 sequence: CASSLSADWNTEAFF. The DNA of the CDR3 is TGCGCCAGCAGCTTGTCGGCAGACTGGAACACTGAAGCTTTCTTT.

The DNA for the CDR3 is TGTGCCAGCAGTAGACTAGCGGCCTCACGGTCCGAGCAGTACTTC. Translating it yields CASSRLAASRSEQYF. The chain couples TRBV9 to TRBJ2-7; 9 bases are a match to TRBD2. Unmatched junction bases numbered 12, after V lost 5 bases and J lost 6 bases. The V gene's germline CDR1 is SGDLS and CDR2 YYNGEE. The length of the CDR3 is 15 residues.

The CDR3 region has the DNA TGTGCCAGCAGTAGGGACAGCCTGGGGCTAGCGGGAGAGAACAATGAGCAGTTCTTC. This encodes CASSRDSLGLAGENNEQFF. This rearrangement joins TRBV6-5 to TRBJ2-1; 10 bases line up with TRBD2. Germline V CDR1 and CDR2: MNHEY, SVGAGI. V gave up 5 bases and J gave up 5 bases; unmatched junction bases: 18. The CDR3 extends over 19 amino acids.

A single count supports this clonotype. V usage is TRBV10-3 and J usage is TRBJ2-5; D remains unclear. V was pared by 3 bases and J by 9 bases, with 14 bases between. The CDR3 has 13 amino acids. Looked up from germline, CDR1 is ENHRY and CDR2 is SYGVKD. CDR3 protein: CAISDRNSEPQYF. CDR3 sequence (DNA): TGTGCCATCAGTGATCGCAATTCCGAGCCCCAGTACTTC.

The chain is built from TRBV27 and TRBJ1-2; 12 nucleotides match TRBD1. J lost 6 bases, V lost 5 bases, and 7 bases had no gene match. The CDR3 extends over 15 amino acids. The germline CDR1 and CDR2 sequences are MNHEY and SMNVEV (reference sequence). CDR3 sequence (DNA): TGTGCCAGCAGTCACCGGGACAGGGGGCTCGATGGCTACACCTTC. As protein: CASSHRDRGLDGYTF.

This chain joins TRBV7-8 and TRBJ2-7; 10 nucleotides align to TRBD1. This CDR3 has 16 amino acids. Germline V gene lookup returns CDR1 SGHVS and CDR2 FQNEAQ. J was trimmed by 6 bases and V by 5 bases; bases with no gene match: 13. The CDR3 loop is CASSHTGTGVPLEQYF. Here the CDR3 DNA reads TGTGCCAGCAGCCATACCGGGACAGGGGTTCCCCTCGAGCAGTACTTC.